This TCR beta chain was sequenced in a study of PD-L1 blockade in urothelial cancer. About the study: Patients took up atezolizumab in the mid-2010s at 1,200 mg intravenously every 3 weeks.

Specified time point: pretreatment peripheral blood. The study enrolled patients with locally advanced or metastatic urothelial carcinoma. Each patient gave between 1 and 8 samples, pretreatment and on-treatment. A word on this clone: What it binds is unknown.

Broader study findings: A pretreatment blood TCR clonality that fell below the median predicted better progression-free and overall survival.

Only in-frame clones appear in the TCRdb table, and some are missing; sequencing was by immunoSEQ multiplex PCR. The sample holds fewer than 65,000 clones; about 81% are singletons and the top ten take 1.6%. Trimming removed 2 bases from V and 5 bases from J, with 9 bases in between. The CDR3 is made up of 13 amino acids. CDR1 is MDHEN, CDR2 SYDVKM, per germline. The receptor was derived from a man aged 65 to 85 with urothelial cancer. Source: PBMCs, taken around atezolizumab (anti-PD-L1) treatment. V gene TRBV28 combines with J gene TRBJ1-1; no reliable D call. The CDR3 coding sequence is TGTGCCAGCAGTTTAACTGAGCGGACTGAAGCTTTCTTT. Its protein is CASSLTERTEAFF.